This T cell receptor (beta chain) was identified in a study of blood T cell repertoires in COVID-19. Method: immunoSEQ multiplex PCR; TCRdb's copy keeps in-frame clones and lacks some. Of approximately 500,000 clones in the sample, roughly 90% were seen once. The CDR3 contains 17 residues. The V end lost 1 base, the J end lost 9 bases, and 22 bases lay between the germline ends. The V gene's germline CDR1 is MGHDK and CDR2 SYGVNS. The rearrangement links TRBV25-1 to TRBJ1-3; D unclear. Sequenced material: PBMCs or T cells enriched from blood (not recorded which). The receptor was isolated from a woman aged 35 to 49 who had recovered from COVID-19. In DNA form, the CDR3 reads TGTGCCAGCAGTGAATCGAGCGGGCCGAGGTGGACCTCCACCATATATTTT. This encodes CASSESSGPRWTSTIYF.